The 24 T cell receptor beta chains in this list originate from one sample, sequenced in a study of cytomegalovirus exposure and HLA in healthy donors. Primers included in the PCR were 60 Vbeta and 13 Jbeta primers. Method: immunoSEQ multiplex PCR; TCRdb's copy keeps in-frame clones and lacks some. Across tens of thousands of clones, the top ten clones capture 1.3% to 1.5% of the sample. Input material: PBMCs. The receptors derive from a woman aged 60 to 75 in good health and CMV-seronegative.

This rearrangement joins TRBV4-1 to TRBJ1-5; D not resolved. CDR1 MGHRA and CDR2 YSYEKL come from the germline V gene. This CDR3 spans 16 amino acids. V was clipped by 0 bases and J by 0 bases, with 9 bases between them. CDR3: CASSQEGGNSNQPQHF. The CDR3 DNA reads as TGCGCCAGCAGCCAAGAGGGCGGGAATAGCAATCAGCCCCAGCATTTT.

The chain has TRBV30 and TRBJ1-4; TRBD1 is a possible D gene (6 bases). V lost 2 bases to trimming and J lost 3 bases, with 10 bases between them. The germline gives CDR1 GTSNPN, CDR2 SVGIG (reference sequence). The CDR3 has 14 residues. As DNA, the CDR3 is TGTGCCTGGAGTACAGGGTTAGCTAATGAAAAACTGTTTTTT. Translation: CAWSTGLANEKLFF.

This chain connects TRBV6-5 to TRBJ2-5, with 8 nucleotides matching TRBD2. The ends lost 5 bases at V and 4 bases at J; junction bases unmatched: 3. The CDR3 consists of 13 residues. Germline V gene data show CDR1 as MNHEY and CDR2 as SVGAGI. The CDR3 loop reads CASSNSGIETQYF. DNA for the CDR3: TGTGCCAGCAGTAATAGCGGGATAGAGACCCAGTACTTC.

The rearrangement joins TRBV10-3 to TRBJ2-1, with a possible D match to TRBD1 (5 bases). Germline values: CDR1 ENHRY, CDR2 SYGVKD. V was clipped by 5 bases and J by 3 bases, with 8 bases between them. The CDR3 consists of 13 residues. CDR3 coding DNA: TGTGCCATCAGTAGGGGTGACTACAATGAGCAGTTCTTC. Translated, it gives CAISRGDYNEQFF.

This chain joins TRBV7-2 and TRBJ1-5; tentative D call: TRBD1 (6 bases). V dropped 0 bases and J dropped 2 bases, with 14 bases sitting between them. Germline V gene data show CDR1 as SGHTA and CDR2 as FQGNSA. The CDR3 runs to 17 residues. The CDR3 region is CASSLALGGRGNQPQHF. CDR3 DNA sequence: TGTGCCAGCAGCTTAGCGCTAGGGGGGAGGGGCAATCAGCCCCAGCATTTT. Full variable domain (missing parts from reference TRBV7-2 and TRBJ1-5): GAGVSQSPSNKVTEKGKDVELRCDPISGHTALYWYRQSLGQGLEFLIYFQGNSAPDKSGLPSDRFSAERTGGSVSTLTIQRTQQEDSAVYLCASSLALGGRGNQPQHFGDGTRLSIL.

This rearrangement joins TRBV2 to TRBJ2-7, with TRBD1 identical over 7 bases. Germline V gene data show CDR1 as SNHLY and CDR2 as FYNNEI. The V and J ends lost 7 bases and 0 bases, in that order; junction bases with no gene match: 9. The CDR3 loop spans 15 amino acids. CDR3 sequence: CASTPLAGGSYEQYF. Here the CDR3 DNA reads TGTGCCAGCACCCCTTTGGCAGGGGGCTCCTACGAGCAGTACTTC.

The chain recombines TRBV4-3 with TRBJ2-1; the D is unclear. Germline lookup yields CDR1 LGHNA and CDR2 YSLEER. Trimming removed 0 bases at V and 2 bases at J, with 8 bases between. The CDR3 totals 15 residues. CDR3 sequence reads: CASSQEGQAYNEQFF. The CDR3 DNA is TGCGCCAGCAGCCAAGAGGGCCAGGCCTACAATGAGCAGTTCTTC.

The V call is TRBV18, the J call TRBJ1-1; perhaps TRBD1 as D (6 bases). Germline CDR1 and CDR2: KGHSH and LQKENI. The CDR3 has 14 amino acids. With 0 bases removed from V and 4 bases from J, the gap between germline ends came to 9 bases. CDR3 nucleotide sequence: TGTGCCAGCTCACCACCCAGGGACATCACTGAAGCTTTCTTT. This codes for CASSPPRDITEAFF.

The rearrangement uses TRBV11-2 and TRBJ2-3; 9 nucleotides agree with TRBD2. Germline CDR1 reads SGHAT; CDR2 reads FQNNGV. V gave up 7 bases and J gave up 2 bases; unmatched junction bases: 10. The CDR3 has 16 residues. The CDR3 protein is CASTLGASGITDTQYF. The CDR3 coding sequence is TGTGCCAGCACCCTAGGGGCTAGCGGGATCACAGATACGCAGTATTTT. Together with reference TRBV11-2 and TRBJ2-3, the CDR3 gives the full variable domain: EAGVAQSPRYKIIEKRQSVAFWCNPISGHATLYWYQQILGQGPKLLIQFQNNGVVDDSQLPKDRFSAERLKGVDSTLKIQPAKLEDSAVYLCASTLGASGITDTQYFGPGTRLTVL.

The chain joins TRBV5-4 to TRBJ2-3; a possible D gene is TRBD1 (5 bases). The CDR3 sequence is 14 residues long. Trimming removed 1 base at V and 2 bases at J, with 8 bases between. CDR1 and CDR2 (germline): SGHNT, YYREEE (reference sequence). The CDR3 spells CASSLQGTTDTQYF. The CDR3 coding sequence is TGTGCCAGCAGCTTGCAGGGAACCACAGATACGCAGTATTTT.

The genes are TRBV4-2 and TRBJ1-5; D remains unclear. From germline, CDR1 is LGHNA and CDR2 YNFKEQ. The CDR3 has 14 amino acids. V was shortened by 0 bases and J by 7 bases, with 10 bases between the two germline ends. CDR3 in amino acids: CASSQDRVEQPQHF. The CDR3 DNA reads TGTGCCAGCAGCCAAGATCGGGTGGAACAGCCCCAGCATTTT.

This chain connects TRBV15 to TRBJ2-3; D perhaps matches TRBD2 (6 bases). Trimming pared 5 bases from V and 4 bases from J, leaving 19 bases between. The CDR3 contains 16 residues. Germline loops: CDR1 LNHNV, CDR2 YYDKDF (reference sequence). The CDR3 DNA reads as TGTGCCACCAGCGGTTTCACTAGCAGTCTGTCAGATACGCAGTATTTT. Encoded protein: CATSGFTSSLSDTQYF.

The J gene is TRBJ2-7, the V gene TRBV5-1, with 10 bases lining up with TRBD2. The CDR3 consists of 15 residues. CDR1 and CDR2 from the germline V gene are SGHRS and YFSETQ. V was clipped by 0 bases and J by 4 bases; unmatched bases: 4. The CDR3 is CASSLALAGSYEQYF. DNA for the CDR3: TGCGCCAGCAGCTTGGCACTAGCGGGAAGTTACGAGCAGTACTTC.

CDR3: CASSPPSRDSLHF. The CDR3 DNA reads TGTGCCAGCTCACCACCGTCCAGGGACAGTCTCCACTTT. The chain is built from TRBV18 and TRBJ1-6, with 7 bases fitting TRBD1. CDR3 size: 13 residues. J lost 16 bases, V lost 0 bases, and 6 bases had no gene match. Germline CDR1 is KGHSH and CDR2 is LQKENI.

Written as DNA, the CDR3 is TGTGCCAGCAGCGAACAGGGGTATAACACCGGGGAGCTGTTTTTT. It is translated as CASSEQGYNTGELFF. V usage is TRBV9 and J usage is TRBJ2-2; 7 bases are shared with TRBD1. This CDR3 is 15 amino acids long. The junction had 4 bases not matched to a gene; V was cut back by 3 bases and J by 2 bases. The germline gives CDR1 SGDLS, CDR2 YYNGEE.

The chain couples TRBV2 to TRBJ2-7; D call uncertain. Trimming removed 7 bases at V and 2 bases at J, with 9 bases between. Germline V CDR1 and CDR2: SNHLY, FYNNEI. The CDR3 runs 12 residues. CDR3 region: CASNRAAYEQYF. CDR3 DNA sequence: TGTGCCAGCAACCGCGCCGCCTACGAGCAGTACTTC.

The rearrangement joins TRBV28 to TRBJ2-5; TRBD1 matches at 8 bases. Matching the DNA end better, TRBJ2-7 makes the J call doubtful. This CDR3 is 18 amino acids long. Germline lookup yields CDR1 MDHEN and CDR2 SYDVKM. The DNA of the CDR3 is TGTGCCAGCAGTCAGGACAGGGATCGAGTTTTGGGGAACTACGAGCAGTACTTC. Translation: CASSQDRDRVLGNYEQYF.

This chain uses TRBV4-1 with TRBJ2-3, with D hard to call. The CDR3 sequence is 14 residues long. Trimming shortened V by 3 bases and J by 0 bases, and 7 bases separated the two germline ends. CDR1 is MGHRA, CDR2 YSYEKL, per germline. The CDR3 protein is CASSQAHSTDTQYF. The CDR3 bases are TGCGCCAGCAGCCAGGCCCACAGCACAGATACGCAGTATTTT.

CDR3 loop: CASSELWRSDEQYF. In DNA form, the CDR3 reads TGTGCCAGCAGTGAACTGTGGAGGTCGGACGAGCAGTACTTC. The gene calls are TRBV6-1 and TRBJ2-7; D possibly corresponds to TRBD2 (5 bases). V was clipped by 2 bases and J by 5 bases, with 13 bases between them. The CDR3 is made up of 14 amino acids. The germline CDR1 and CDR2 sequences are MNHNS and SASEGT.

Comment on this clone: Relative to the germline gene, one junction end is altered; a read error may explain this. In DNA form, the CDR3 reads TGTGTCAGCTCAGTGGGGACAGAAGGTGAAGCTTTCTTT. Translating gives CVSSVGTEGEAFF. This chain links TRBV18 with TRBJ1-1; 7 nucleotides match TRBD1. Germline values: CDR1 KGHSH, CDR2 LQKENI. The CDR3 contains 13 residues.

The chain couples TRBV18 to TRBJ1-1, with D maybe TRBD1 (5 bases). The germline V gene has CDR1 KGHSH and CDR2 LQKENI. The CDR3 loop spans 15 amino acids. Trimming removed 4 bases from V and 0 bases from J, with 12 bases in between. CDR3 coding DNA: TGTGCCAGCTCACTAAGGGGCTCATTGAACACTGAAGCTTTCTTT. Protein sequence: CASSLRGSLNTEAFF. The full variable domain, its missing parts supplied by reference TRBV18 and TRBJ1-1, is NAGVMQNPRHLVRRRGQEARLRCSPMKGHSHVYWYRQLPEEGLKFMVYLQKENIIDESGMPKERFSAEFPKEGPSILRIQQVVRGDSAAYFCASSLRGSLNTEAFFGQGTRLTVV.

V gene TRBV2 combines with J gene TRBJ2-6, with D perhaps matching TRBD2 (6 bases). This CDR3 spans 13 amino acids. The germline V gene has CDR1 SNHLY and CDR2 FYNNEI. Between the trimmed V and J ends, which lost 8 bases and 2 bases, there was a span of 7 bases. In DNA, the CDR3 is TGTGCCAGCGGCGGGACTGGGGCCAACGTCCTGACTTTC. Protein product: CASGGTGANVLTF.

CDR3 nucleotide sequence: TGCAGCGTGACCGAGGGTCGGGGTGCAGAGACCCAGTACTTC. Translating gives CSVTEGRGAETQYF. J is TRBJ2-5 and V is TRBV29-1; weak D call: TRBD2 (5 bases). Trimming removed 6 bases from V and 4 bases from J, with 18 bases in between. Germline assignment: CDR1 SQVTM and CDR2 ANQGSEA. The CDR3 has 14 amino acids.

Concerning this clone itself: An end of the junction does not agree with germline; a read error may underlie this. V is TRBV6-4 and J is TRBJ2-3; D is possibly TRBD2 (6 bases). This CDR3 has 13 residues. Germline V lookup: CDR1 MRHNA, CDR2 SNTAGT. CDR3 protein: CKNGGSSTDTQYF. CDR3 nucleotides: TGCAAAAACGGGGGATCAAGCACAGATACGCAGTATTTT.